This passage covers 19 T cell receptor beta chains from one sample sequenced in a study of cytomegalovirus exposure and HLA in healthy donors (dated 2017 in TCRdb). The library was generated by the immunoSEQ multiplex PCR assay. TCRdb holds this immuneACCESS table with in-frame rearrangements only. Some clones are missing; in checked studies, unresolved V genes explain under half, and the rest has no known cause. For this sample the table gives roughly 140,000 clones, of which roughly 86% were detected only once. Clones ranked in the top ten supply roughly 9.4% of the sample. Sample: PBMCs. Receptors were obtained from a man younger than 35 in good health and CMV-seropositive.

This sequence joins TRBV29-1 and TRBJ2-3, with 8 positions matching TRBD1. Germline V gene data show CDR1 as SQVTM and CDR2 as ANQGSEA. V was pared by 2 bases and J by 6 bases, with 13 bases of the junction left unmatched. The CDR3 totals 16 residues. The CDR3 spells CSVESDRADLGDTQYF. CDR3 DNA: TGCAGCGTTGAATCGGACAGGGCCGACCTTGGGGATACGCAGTATTTT.

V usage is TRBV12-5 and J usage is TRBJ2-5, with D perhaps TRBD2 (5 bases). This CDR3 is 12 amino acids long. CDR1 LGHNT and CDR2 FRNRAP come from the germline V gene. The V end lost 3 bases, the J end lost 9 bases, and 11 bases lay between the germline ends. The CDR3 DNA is TGTGCTAGTGGTTTCCCCCGGGGAGCCCAGTACTTC. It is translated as CASGFPRGAQYF.

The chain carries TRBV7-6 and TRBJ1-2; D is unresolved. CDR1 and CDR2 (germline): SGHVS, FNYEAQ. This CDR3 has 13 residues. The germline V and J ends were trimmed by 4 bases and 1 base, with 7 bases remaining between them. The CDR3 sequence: CASSSTVNYGYTF. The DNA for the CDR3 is TGTGCCAGCAGCTCAACAGTTAACTATGGCTACACCTTC.

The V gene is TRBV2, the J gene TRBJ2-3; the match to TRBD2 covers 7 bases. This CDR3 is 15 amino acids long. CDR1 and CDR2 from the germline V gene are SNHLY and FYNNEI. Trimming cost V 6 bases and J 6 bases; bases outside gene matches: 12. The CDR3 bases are TGTGCCAGCAGGTCCGGTGCGGGAGACGGGGATACGCAGTATTTT. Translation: CASRSGAGDGDTQYF.

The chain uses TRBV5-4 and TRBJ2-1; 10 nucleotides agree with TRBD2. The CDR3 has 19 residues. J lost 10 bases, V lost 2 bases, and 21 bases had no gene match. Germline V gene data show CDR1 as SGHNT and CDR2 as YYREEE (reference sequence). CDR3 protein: CASSFLLGGVSGRASEQFF. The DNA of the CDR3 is TGTGCCAGCAGCTTTCTTCTTGGGGGCGTGAGCGGGAGGGCCAGCGAGCAGTTCTTC.

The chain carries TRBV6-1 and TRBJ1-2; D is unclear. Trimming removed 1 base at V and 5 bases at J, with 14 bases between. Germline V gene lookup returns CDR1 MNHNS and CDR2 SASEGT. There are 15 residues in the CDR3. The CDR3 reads CASSEGVGGKYGYTF. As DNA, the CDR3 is TGTGCCAGCAGTGAAGGGGTAGGAGGGAAGTATGGCTACACCTTC.

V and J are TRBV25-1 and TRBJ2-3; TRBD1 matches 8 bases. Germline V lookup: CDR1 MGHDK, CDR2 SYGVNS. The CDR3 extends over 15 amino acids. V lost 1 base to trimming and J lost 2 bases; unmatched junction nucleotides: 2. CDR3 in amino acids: CASSEWTGNTDTQYF. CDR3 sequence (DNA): TGTGCCAGCAGTGAATGGACAGGGAACACAGATACGCAGTATTTT.

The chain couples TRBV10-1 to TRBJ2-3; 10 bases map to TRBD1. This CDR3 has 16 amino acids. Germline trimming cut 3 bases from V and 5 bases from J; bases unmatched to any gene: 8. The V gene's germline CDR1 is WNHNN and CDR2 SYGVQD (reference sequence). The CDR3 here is CASSDTLGTGEDTQYF. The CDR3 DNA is TGCGCCAGCAGTGATACCCTAGGGACAGGGGAAGATACGCAGTATTTT.

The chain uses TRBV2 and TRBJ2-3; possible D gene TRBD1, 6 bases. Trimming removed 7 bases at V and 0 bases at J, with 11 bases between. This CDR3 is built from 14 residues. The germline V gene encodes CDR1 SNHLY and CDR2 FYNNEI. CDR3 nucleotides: TGTGCCAGCAAACTACAGGGTAGCACAGATACGCAGTATTTT. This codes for CASKLQGSTDTQYF.

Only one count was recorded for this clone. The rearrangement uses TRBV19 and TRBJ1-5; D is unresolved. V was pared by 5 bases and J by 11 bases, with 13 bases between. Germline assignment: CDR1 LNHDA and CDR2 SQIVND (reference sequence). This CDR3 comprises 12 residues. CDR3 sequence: CASSVPLGAQHF. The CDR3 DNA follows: TGTGCCAGTAGTGTACCCCTCGGAGCCCAGCATTTT. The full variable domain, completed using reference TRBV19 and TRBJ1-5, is DGGITQSPKYLFRKEGQNVTLSCEQNLNHDAMYWYRQDPGQGLRLIYYSQIVNDFQKGDIAEGYSVSREKKESFPLTVTSAQKNPTAFYLCASSVPLGAQHFGDGTRLSIL.

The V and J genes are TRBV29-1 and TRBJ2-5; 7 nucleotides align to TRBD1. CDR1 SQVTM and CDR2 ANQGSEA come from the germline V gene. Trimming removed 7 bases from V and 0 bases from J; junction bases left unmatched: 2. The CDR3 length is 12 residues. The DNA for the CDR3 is TGCAGCGCGACAGGGCACCAAGAGACCCAGTACTTC. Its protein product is CSATGHQETQYF.

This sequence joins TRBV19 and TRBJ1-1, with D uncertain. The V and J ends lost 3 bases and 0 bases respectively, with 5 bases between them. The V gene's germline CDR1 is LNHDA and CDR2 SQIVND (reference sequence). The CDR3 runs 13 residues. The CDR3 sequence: CASSIGVNTEAFF. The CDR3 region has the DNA TGTGCCAGTAGTATCGGGGTGAACACTGAAGCTTTCTTT.

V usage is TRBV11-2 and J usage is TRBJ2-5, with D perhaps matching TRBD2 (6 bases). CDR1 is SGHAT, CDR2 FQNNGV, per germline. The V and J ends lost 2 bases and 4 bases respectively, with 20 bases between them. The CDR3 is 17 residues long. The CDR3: CASSLWRVASRRETQYF. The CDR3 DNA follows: TGTGCCAGCAGCTTATGGAGGGTAGCCTCCCGCCGAGAGACCCAGTACTTC. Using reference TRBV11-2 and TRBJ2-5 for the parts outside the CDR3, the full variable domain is EAGVAQSPRYKIIEKRQSVAFWCNPISGHATLYWYQQILGQGPKLLIQFQNNGVVDDSQLPKDRFSAERLKGVDSTLKIQPAKLEDSAVYLCASSLWRVASRRETQYFGPGTRLLVL.

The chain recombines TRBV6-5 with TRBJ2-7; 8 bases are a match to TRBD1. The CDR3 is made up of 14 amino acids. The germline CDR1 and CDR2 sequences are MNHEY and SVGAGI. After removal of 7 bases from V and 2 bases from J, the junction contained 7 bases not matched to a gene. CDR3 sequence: CASTSDRVAYEQYF. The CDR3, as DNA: TGTGCCAGCACCTCGGACAGGGTGGCCTACGAGCAGTACTTC.

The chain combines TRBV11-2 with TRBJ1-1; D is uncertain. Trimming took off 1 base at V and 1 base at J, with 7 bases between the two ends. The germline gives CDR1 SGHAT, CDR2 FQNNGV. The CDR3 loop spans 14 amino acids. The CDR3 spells CASSLVSGNTEAFF. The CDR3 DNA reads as TGTGCCAGCAGCTTAGTTTCCGGGAACACTGAAGCTTTCTTT. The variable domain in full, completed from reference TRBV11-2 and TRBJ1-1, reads EAGVAQSPRYKIIEKRQSVAFWCNPISGHATLYWYQQILGQGPKLLIQFQNNGVVDDSQLPKDRFSAERLKGVDSTLKIQPAKLEDSAVYLCASSLVSGNTEAFFGQGTRLTVV.

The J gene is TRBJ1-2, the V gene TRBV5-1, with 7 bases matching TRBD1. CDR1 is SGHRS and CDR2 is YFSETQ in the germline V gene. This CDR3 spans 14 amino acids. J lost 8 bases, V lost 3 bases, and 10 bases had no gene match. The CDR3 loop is CASSSDRPSGGYTF. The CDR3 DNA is TGCGCCAGCAGCTCGGACAGGCCGAGCGGAGGCTACACCTTC.

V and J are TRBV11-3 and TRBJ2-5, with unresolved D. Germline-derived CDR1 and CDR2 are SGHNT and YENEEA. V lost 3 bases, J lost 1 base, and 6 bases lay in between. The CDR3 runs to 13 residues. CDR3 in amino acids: CASSFRVQETQYF. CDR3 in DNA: TGTGCCAGCAGCTTCCGGGTCCAAGAGACCCAGTACTTC.

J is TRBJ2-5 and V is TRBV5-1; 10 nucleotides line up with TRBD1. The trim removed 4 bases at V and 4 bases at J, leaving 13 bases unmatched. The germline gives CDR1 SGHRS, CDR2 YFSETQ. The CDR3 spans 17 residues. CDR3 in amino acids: CASSPGDGTGARETQYF. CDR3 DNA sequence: TGCGCCAGCAGCCCTGGGGACGGGACAGGGGCGCGAGAGACCCAGTACTTC.

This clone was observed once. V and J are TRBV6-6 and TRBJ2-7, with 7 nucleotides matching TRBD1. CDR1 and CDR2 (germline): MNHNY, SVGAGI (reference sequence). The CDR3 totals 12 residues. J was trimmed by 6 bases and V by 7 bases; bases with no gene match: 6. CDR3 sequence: CASISRGLEQYF. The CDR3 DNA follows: TGTGCCAGCATCTCTAGGGGGCTCGAGCAGTACTTC.